This TCR beta chain is drawn from a study of T-cell memory formation after mild COVID-19. About the research overall: There were largely donor-specific TCR clusters. Whole-study findings and limits: Those CD4+ clones that contracted were mainly in CM and EM (CD8+ ones in EMRA). CD4/CD8 balance characterized clones contracting day 15 to 85, and CD4+ skew characterized later expanders.

TCRdb used MiXCR to reprocess the 5' RACE reads, holding one entry per CDR3 protein. This sample has under 300,000 distinct CDR3 sequences, with 9.4% found just once. The CDR3 runs to 11 residues. This clonotype came up a few times. Its antigen is still unknown. Compared with germline, one end of the junction differs, possibly owing to a read error. This chain uses TRBV12-3 or TRBV12-4 with TRBJ1-3; D unclear. This receptor was identified in a man aged 18 to 30 who had mild COVID-19 (a few samples of this study predate the infection). Cell type and time point are not known. The sequenced sample was PBMCs or a T cell subset sorted from them (not recorded which). For the CDR3, the DNA is TGCGGTCTTGGTTCTGGAAACACCATATATTTT. Protein sequence: CGLGSGNTIYF.